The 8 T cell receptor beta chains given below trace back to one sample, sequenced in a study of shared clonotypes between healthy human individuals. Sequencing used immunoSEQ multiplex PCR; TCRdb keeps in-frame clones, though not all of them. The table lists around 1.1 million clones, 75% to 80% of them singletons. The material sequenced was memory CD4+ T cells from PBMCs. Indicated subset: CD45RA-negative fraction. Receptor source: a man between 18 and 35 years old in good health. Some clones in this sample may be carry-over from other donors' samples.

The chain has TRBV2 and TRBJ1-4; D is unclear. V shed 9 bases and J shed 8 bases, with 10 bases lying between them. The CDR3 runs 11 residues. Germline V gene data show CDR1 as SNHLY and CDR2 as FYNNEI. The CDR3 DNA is TGTGCCAGAAAGGCGGGAGAAAAACTGTTTTTT. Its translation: CARKAGEKLFF.

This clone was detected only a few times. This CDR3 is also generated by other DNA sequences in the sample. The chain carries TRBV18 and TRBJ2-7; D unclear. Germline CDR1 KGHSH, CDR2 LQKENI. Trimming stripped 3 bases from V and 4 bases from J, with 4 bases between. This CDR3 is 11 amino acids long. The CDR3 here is CASSPGYEQYF. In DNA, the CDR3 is TGTGCCAGCTCACCGGGGTACGAGCAGTACTTC.

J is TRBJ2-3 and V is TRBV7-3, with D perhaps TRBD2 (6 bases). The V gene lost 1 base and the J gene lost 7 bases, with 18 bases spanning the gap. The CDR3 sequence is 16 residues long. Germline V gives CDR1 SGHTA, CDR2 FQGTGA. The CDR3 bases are TGTGCCAGCAGCTTAAGGCCCCGGGAGTCCGGACATACGCAGTATTTT. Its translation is CASSLRPRESGHTQYF.

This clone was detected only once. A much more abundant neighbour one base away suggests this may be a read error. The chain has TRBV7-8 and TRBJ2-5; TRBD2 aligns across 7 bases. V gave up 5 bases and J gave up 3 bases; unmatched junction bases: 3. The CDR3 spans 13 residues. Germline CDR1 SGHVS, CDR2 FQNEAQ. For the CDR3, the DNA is TGTGCCAGCAGCCCAGGGAGGGAAGAGACCCAGTACTTC. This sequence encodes CASSPGREETQYF.

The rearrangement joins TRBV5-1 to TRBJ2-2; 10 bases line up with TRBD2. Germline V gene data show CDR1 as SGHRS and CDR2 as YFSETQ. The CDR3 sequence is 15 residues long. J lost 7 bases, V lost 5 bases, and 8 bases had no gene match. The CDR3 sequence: CASRWLAGVGGELFF. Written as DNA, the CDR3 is TGCGCCAGCAGGTGGCTAGCGGGAGTAGGCGGGGAGCTGTTTTTT.

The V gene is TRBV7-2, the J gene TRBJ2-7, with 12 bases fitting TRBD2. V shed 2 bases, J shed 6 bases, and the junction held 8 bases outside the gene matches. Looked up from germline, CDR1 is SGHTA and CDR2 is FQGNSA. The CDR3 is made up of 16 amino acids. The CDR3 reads CASSLNRLAGDLEQYF. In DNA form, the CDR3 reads TGTGCCAGCAGCTTAAACCGACTAGCGGGAGACCTCGAGCAGTACTTC. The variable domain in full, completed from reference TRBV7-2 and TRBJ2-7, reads GAGVSQSPSNKVTEKGKDVELRCDPISGHTALYWYRQSLGQGLEFLIYFQGNSAPDKSGLPSDRFSAERTGGSVSTLTIQRTQQEDSAVYLCASSLNRLAGDLEQYFGPGTRLTVT.

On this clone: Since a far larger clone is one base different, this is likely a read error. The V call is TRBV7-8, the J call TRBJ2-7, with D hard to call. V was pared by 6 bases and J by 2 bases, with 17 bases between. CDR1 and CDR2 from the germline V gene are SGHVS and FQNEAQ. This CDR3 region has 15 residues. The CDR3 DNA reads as TGTGCCAGCAGTTTCCTCCGCTGCTCACCCTACGAGCAGTACTTC. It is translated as CASSFLRCSPYEQYF.

The CDR3 region is CATSRALENEQFF. CDR3 DNA: TGTGCCACCAGCAGAGCACTGGAAAATGAGCAGTTCTTC. The chain links TRBV15 to TRBJ2-1, with unresolved D. This CDR3 is 13 amino acids long. V lost 1 base and J lost 7, with 8 bases in between. Germline lookup yields CDR1 LNHNV and CDR2 YYDKDF (reference sequence).